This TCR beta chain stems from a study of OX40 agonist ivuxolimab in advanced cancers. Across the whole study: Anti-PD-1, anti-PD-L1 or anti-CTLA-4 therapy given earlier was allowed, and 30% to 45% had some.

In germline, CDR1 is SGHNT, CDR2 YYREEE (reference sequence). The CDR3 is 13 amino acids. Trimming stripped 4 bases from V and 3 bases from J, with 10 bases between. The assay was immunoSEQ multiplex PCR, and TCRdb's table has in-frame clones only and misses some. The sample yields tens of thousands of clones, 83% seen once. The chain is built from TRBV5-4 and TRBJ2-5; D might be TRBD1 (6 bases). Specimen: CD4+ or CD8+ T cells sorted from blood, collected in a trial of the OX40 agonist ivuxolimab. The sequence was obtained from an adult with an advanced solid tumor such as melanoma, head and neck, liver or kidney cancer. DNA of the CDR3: TGTGCCAGCAGCCTCTCAGGGGAAGAGACCCAGTACTTC. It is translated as CASSLSGEETQYF. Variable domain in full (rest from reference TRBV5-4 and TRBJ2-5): ETGVTQSPTHLIKTRGQQVTLRCSSQSGHNTVSWYQQALGQGPQFIFQYYREEENGRGNFPPRFSGLQFPNYSSELNVNALELDDSALYLCASSLSGEETQYFGPGTRLLVL.